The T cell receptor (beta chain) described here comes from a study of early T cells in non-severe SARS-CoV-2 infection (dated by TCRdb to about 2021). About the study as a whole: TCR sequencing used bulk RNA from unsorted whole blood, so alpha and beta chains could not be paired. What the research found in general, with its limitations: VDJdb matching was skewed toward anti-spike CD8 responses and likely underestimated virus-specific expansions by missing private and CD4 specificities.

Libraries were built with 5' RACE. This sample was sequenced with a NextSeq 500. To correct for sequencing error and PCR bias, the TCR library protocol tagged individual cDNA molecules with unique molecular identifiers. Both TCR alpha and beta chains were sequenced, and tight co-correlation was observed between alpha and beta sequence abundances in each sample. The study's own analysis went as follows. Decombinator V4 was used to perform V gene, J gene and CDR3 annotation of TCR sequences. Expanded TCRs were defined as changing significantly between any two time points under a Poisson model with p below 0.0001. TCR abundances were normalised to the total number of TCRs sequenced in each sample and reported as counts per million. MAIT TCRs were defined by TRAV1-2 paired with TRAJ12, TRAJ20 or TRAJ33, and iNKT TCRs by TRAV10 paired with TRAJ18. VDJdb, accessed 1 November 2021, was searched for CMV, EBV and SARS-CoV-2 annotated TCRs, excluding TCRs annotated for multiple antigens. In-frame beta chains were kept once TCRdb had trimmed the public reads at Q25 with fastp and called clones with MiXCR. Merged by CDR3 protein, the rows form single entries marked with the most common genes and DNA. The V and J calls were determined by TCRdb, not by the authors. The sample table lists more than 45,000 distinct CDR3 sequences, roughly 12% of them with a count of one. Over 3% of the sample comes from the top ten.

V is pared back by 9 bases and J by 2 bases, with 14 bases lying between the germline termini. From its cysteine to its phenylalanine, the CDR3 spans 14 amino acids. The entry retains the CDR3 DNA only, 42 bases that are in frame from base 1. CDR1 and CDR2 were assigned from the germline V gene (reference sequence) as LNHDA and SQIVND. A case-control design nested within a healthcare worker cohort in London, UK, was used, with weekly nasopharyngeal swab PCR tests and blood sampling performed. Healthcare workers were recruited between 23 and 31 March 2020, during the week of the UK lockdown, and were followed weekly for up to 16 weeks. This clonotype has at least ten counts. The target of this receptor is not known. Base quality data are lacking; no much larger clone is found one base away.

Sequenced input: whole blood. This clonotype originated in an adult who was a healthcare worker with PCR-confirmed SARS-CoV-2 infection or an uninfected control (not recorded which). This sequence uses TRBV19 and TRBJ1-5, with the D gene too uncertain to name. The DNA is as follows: TGTGCCAGCGTTAGCGTTGGGGGCAATCAGCCCCAGCATTTT. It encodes CASVSVGGNQPQHF.